This T cell receptor beta chain was identified in a study of blood T cell repertoires in COVID-19. Living in under 30 US areas, the participants were between roughly 18 and 89 years of age. In the source study's methods: Nucleated cell counts were estimated from reference gene primer amplification. Repertoires were generated with immunoSEQ multiplex PCR, while TCRdb's copy carries only in-frame clones and drops some. For V, J and clone size, that table is used; D and trimming come from the DNA. The sample shows about 260,000 clones, about 88% of them seen only once. The V end lost 4 bases, the J end lost 1 base, and 19 bases lay between the germline ends. CDR1 is KGHSH, CDR2 LQKENI, per germline. This CDR3 spans 17 amino acids.

The J gene is TRBJ1-1, the V gene TRBV18; D is uncertain. The clonotype comes from a woman aged 50 to 65 who had recovered from COVID-19. Sequenced: PBMCs or T cells enriched from blood (not recorded which). DNA for the CDR3: TGTGCCAGCTCACGAGATAATACGGGGTATCGGAACACTGAAGCTTTCTTT. It specifies CASSRDNTGYRNTEAFF.